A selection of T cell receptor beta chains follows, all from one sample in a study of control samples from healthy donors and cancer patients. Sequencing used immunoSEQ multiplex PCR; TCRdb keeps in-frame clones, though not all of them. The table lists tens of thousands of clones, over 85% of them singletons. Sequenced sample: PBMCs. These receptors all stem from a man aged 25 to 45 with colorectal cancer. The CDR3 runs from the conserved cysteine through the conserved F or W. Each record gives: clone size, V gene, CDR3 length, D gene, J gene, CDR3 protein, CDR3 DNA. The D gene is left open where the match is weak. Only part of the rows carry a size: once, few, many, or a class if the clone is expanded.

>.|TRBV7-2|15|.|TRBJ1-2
CASSLATESGYGYTF
TGTGCCAGCAGCTTAGCGACGGAATCGGGCTATGGCTACACCTTC
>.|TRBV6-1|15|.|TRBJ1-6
CASSELTGGNSPLHF
TGTGCCAGCAGTGAACTGACAGGTGGCAATTCACCCCTCCACTTT
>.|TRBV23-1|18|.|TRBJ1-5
CASSQGLGDLVDNQPQHF
TGCGCCAGCAGTCAGGGTTTGGGCGACCTGGTCGACAATCAGCCCCAGCATTTT
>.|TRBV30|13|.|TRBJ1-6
CAWTGVRNSPLHF
TGTGCCTGGACGGGGGTGCGGAATTCACCCCTCCACTTT
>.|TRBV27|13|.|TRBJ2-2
CASSLIGTGELFF
TGTGCCAGCAGTCTAATAGGGACCGGGGAGCTGTTTTTT
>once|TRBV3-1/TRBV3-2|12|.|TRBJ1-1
CASSHVGTEAFF
TGTGCCAGCAGCCACGTAGGCACTGAAGCTTTCTTT
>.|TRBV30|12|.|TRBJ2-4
CAWSGGGDIQYF
TGTGCCTGGAGTGGAGGGGGGGACATTCAGTACTTC
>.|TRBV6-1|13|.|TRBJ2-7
CASSEGWEYEQYF
TGTGCCAGCAGTGAAGGATGGGAGTACGAGCAGTACTTC
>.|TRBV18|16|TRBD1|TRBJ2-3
CASSLNYRGQGDTQYF
TGTGCCAGCTCACTTAACTACAGGGGGCAAGGAGATACGCAGTATTTT
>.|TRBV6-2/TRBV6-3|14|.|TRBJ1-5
CASSETVPNQPQHF
TGTGCCAGCAGCGAGACAGTCCCTAATCAGCCCCAGCATTTT
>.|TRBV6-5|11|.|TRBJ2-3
CASTNSDTQYF
TGTGCCAGCACCAATTCCGATACGCAGTATTTT
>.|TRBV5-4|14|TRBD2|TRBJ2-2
CASSSAGATGELFF
TGTGCCAGCAGTTCAGCGGGGGCCACCGGGGAGCTGTTTTTT
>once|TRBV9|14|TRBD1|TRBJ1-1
CASSPRTGNTEAFF
TGTGCCAGCAGCCCAAGGACAGGGAACACTGAAGCTTTCTTT
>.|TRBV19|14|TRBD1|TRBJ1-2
CASRPGGDNYGYTF
TGTGCCAGTAGGCCAGGGGGCGACAATTATGGCTACACCTTC
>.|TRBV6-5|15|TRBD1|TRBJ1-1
CASWTAGQMNTEAFF
TGTGCCAGCTGGACGGCGGGACAGATGAACACTGAAGCTTTCTTT
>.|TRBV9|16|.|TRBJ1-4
CASSVGHPGGGEKLFF
TGTGCCAGCAGCGTAGGCCACCCGGGAGGTGGTGAAAAACTGTTTTTT
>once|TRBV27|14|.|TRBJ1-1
CASTNGGGNTEAFF
TGTGCCAGCACCAACGGGGGGGGGAACACTGAAGCTTTCTTT
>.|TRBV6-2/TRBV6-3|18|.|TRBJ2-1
CASSYGPFWGSSYNEQFF
TGTGCCAGCAGTTATGGTCCATTTTGGGGGAGCTCCTACAATGAGCAGTTCTTC
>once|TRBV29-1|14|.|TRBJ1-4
CSAGRGIGNEKLFF
TGCAGCGCTGGAAGGGGGATCGGCAATGAAAAACTGTTTTTT
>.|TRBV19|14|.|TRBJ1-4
CASTAGEGNEKLFF
TGTGCCAGTACCGCCGGGGAGGGGAATGAAAAACTGTTTTTT
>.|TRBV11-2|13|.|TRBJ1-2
CASSFTGENGYTF
TGTGCCAGCAGCTTTACCGGGGAAAATGGCTACACCTTC
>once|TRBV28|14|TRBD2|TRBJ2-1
CASSKRGGYNEQFF
TGTGCCAGCAGTAAGCGGGGGGGCTACAATGAGCAGTTCTTC
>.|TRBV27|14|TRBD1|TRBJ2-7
CASSSLQGGYEQYF
TGTGCCAGCAGTTCTCTACAGGGGGGTTACGAGCAGTACTTC
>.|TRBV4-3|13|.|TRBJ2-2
CASSHGEVGELFF
TGCGCCAGCAGCCACGGGGAGGTCGGGGAGCTGTTTTTT
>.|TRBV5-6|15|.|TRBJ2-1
CASSLLAGRLVEQFF
TGTGCCAGCAGCCTACTGGCGGGGAGGCTGGTTGAGCAGTTCTTC
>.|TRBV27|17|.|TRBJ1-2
CASSLYTPGRGGDRYTF
TGTGCCAGCAGTTTATATACCCCGGGGCGGGGGGGCGATCGCTACACCTTC
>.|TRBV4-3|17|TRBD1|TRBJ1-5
CASSQPKLTGKFEPQHF
TGCGCCAGCAGCCAACCGAAACTGACAGGGAAGTTTGAGCCCCAGCATTTT
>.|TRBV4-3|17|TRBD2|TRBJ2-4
CASSHLIAGAAKNIQYF
TGCGCCAGCAGCCACCTTATAGCGGGGGCGGCCAAAAACATTCAGTACTTC
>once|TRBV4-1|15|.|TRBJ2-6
CASSPSPSGANVLTF
TGCGCCAGCAGCCCCTCGCCTTCTGGGGCCAACGTCCTGACTTTC
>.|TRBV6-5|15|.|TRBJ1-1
CASNRPGVRNTEAFF
TGTGCCAGCAATCGTCCAGGGGTAAGAAACACTGAAGCTTTCTTT
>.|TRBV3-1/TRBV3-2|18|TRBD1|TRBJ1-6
CASSQASSGTVRNSPLHF
TGTGCCAGCAGCCAAGCCTCTTCGGGGACAGTGCGAAATTCACCCCTCCACTTT
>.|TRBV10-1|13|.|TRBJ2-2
CASSEGGGGELFF
TGCGCCAGCAGTGAGGGGGGTGGCGGGGAGCTGTTTTTT
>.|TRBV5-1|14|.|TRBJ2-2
CASSWGDETGELFF
TGCGCCAGCAGCTGGGGGGACGAGACCGGGGAGCTGTTTTTT
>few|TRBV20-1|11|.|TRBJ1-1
CSARPGEEAFF
TGCAGTGCTAGACCAGGGGAGGAAGCTTTCTTT
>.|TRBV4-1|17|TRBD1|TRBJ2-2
CASRHRDRDANTGELFF
TGCGCCAGCAGGCACCGGGACAGGGACGCGAACACCGGGGAGCTGTTTTTT
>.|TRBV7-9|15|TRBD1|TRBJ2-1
CASSSTGGSYNEQFF
TGTGCCAGCAGCTCAACAGGGGGCTCCTACAATGAGCAGTTCTTC
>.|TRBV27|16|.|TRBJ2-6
CASSGSLYSGANVLTF
TGTGCCAGCAGTGGGTCTCTCTACTCTGGGGCCAACGTCCTGACTTTC
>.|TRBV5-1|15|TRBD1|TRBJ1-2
CASSFSGTGSYGYTF
TGCGCCAGCAGCTTCTCCGGGACAGGGTCCTATGGCTACACCTTC
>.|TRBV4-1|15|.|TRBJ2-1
CASTRAGFSYNEQFF
TGCGCCAGCACCAGGGCGGGCTTCTCCTACAATGAGCAGTTCTTC
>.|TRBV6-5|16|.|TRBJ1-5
CASSYSGEVGNQPQHF
TGTGCCAGCAGTTACTCCGGGGAGGTAGGCAATCAGCCCCAGCATTTT
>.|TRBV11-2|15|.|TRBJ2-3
CASSFGRRDTDTQYF
TGTGCCAGCAGCTTTGGTCGGCGGGATACAGATACGCAGTATTTT
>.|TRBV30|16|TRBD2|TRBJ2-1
CAWRGDSGSSYNEQFF
TGTGCCTGGAGGGGGGATAGCGGGTCCTCCTACAATGAGCAGTTCTTC
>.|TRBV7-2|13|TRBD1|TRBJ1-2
CASRFQGVYGYTF
TGTGCCAGCAGATTTCAGGGGGTTTATGGCTACACCTTC